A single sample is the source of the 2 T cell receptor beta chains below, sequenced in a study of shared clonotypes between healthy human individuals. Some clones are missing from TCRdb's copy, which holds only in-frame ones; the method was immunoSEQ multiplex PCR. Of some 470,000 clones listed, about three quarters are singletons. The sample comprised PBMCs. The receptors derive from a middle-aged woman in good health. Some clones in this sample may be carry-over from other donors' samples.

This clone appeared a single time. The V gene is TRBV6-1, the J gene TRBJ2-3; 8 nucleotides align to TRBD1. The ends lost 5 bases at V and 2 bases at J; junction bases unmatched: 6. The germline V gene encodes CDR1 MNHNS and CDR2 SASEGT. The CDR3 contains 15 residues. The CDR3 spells CASSFGQGNTDTQYF. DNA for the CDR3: TGTGCCAGCAGTTTTGGACAGGGCAACACAGATACGCAGTATTTT.

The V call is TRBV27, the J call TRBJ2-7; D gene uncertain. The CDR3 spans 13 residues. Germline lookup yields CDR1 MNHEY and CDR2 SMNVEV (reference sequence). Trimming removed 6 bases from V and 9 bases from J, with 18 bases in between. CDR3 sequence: CASSDGTAWGQYF. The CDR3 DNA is TGTGCCAGCAGCGACGGTACAGCCTGGGGGCAGTACTTC.